One and the same sample provided the 27 T cell receptor beta chains below, sequenced in a study of T cells in Graves' hyperthyroidism and ophthalmopathy (dated by TCRdb to between 2018 and 2020). Libraries came from multiplex PCR. Reads for this sample came from an Illumina HiSeq 2000. The TCR beta CDR3 regions were amplified from RNA transcripts. The first round of RT-PCR for the TCR CDR3 was performed with the HTBI primer set and the Qiagen OneStep RT-PCR kit. The public reads were run again by TCRdb, first through fastp at Q25 and then through MiXCR, and only productive beta chains were kept. For every CDR3 protein sequence, its rows merge into one entry that carries the most common genes and DNA. The sample contains 340,000 or so distinct CDR3 sequences, 16% of them found a single time. The top ten constitute 33% of the sample. The sequenced material came from blood. These receptors were taken from a man aged 30-40 years with Graves' hyperthyroidism.

V usage is TRBV15 and J usage is TRBJ1-5; D is ambiguous. V was cut by 0 bases and J by 6 bases, with 6 bases left in between. CDR1 LNHNV and CDR2 YYDKDF come from the germline V gene (reference sequence). The CDR3 totals 13 residues. DNA for the CDR3: TGTGCCACCAGCAGAGATTTTGTTCAGCCCCAGCATTTT. Residues: CATSRDFVQPQHF.

This clonotype was observed many times. The chain combines TRBV20-1 with TRBJ2-5; 7 bases agree with TRBD2. V trimming: 3 bases; J trimming: 5 bases; junction bases outside the gene matches: 9. The germline V gene has CDR1 DFQATT and CDR2 SNEGSKA (reference sequence). This CDR3 region has 14 residues. CDR3 region: CSARPLGGEETQYF. DNA of the CDR3: TGCAGTGCTAGGCCCCTGGGAGGGGAGGAGACCCAGTACTTC.

This chain joins TRBV6-5 and TRBJ2-1; D is unclear. Trimming left V 2 bases short and J 4 bases short, with 9 bases between. Looked up from germline, CDR1 is MNHEY and CDR2 is SVGAGI. The CDR3 has 14 amino acids. This CDR3 is CASSYQDGYNEQFF. CDR3 coding DNA: TGTGCCAGCAGTTACCAGGATGGGTACAATGAGCAGTTCTTC.

This clonotype was detected ten times or more. V gene TRBV6-1 combines with J gene TRBJ1-1; 8 bases line up with TRBD1. Trimming cost V 6 bases and J 4 bases; bases outside gene matches: 13. The CDR3 length is 16 residues. The V gene's germline CDR1 is MNHNS and CDR2 SASEGT. The CDR3 is CASSHRTGRGVTEAFF. The CDR3 region has the DNA TGTGCCAGCAGCCACCGGACAGGGAGGGGGGTCACTGAAGCTTTCTTT.

The chain uses TRBV5-4 and TRBJ2-3, with no clear D. V gave up 4 bases and J gave up 6 bases, with 18 bases separating them. Germline V gives CDR1 SGHNT, CDR2 YYREEE (reference sequence). The CDR3 runs to 15 residues. DNA of the CDR3: TGTGCCAGCAGCGATACCCGCCACTCCGGGGATACGCAGTATTTT. This translates into CASSDTRHSGDTQYF.

This clonotype was seen only a few times. CDR3 in DNA: TGTGCCAGCACCACTACCGGGGGAGAGACCCAGTACTTC. It yields the protein CASTTTGGETQYF. The chain uses TRBV28 and TRBJ2-5, with D perhaps matching TRBD2 (6 bases). The CDR3 spans 13 residues. V lost 7 bases to trimming and J lost 4 bases, with 13 bases between them. CDR1 is MDHEN and CDR2 is SYDVKM in the germline V gene.

This clonotype appeared many times. V is TRBV12-3 or TRBV12-4 and J is TRBJ1-4; D gene unclear. CDR3 size: 14 residues. V was cut by 2 bases and J by 6 bases, with 10 bases left in between. In nucleotides, the CDR3 is TGTGCCAGCAGTTTACGTCGGCAGGATGAAAAACTGTTTTTT. This translates into CASSLRRQDEKLFF.

The V gene is TRBV28, the J gene TRBJ1-5; D uncertain. Germline CDR1 reads MDHEN; CDR2 reads SYDVKM. Trimming took 5 bases from V and 4 from J, leaving 15 bases between them. CDR3 length: 15 amino acids. The CDR3 loop reads CASSRLDLWNQPQHF. In DNA form, the CDR3 reads TGTGCCAGCAGTAGGCTGGACCTCTGGAATCAGCCCCAGCATTTT.

On this clonotype: A much larger clone differs from this one at a single base, so this may be a read error. This chain joins TRBV27 and TRBJ2-1; D gene ambiguous. V was pared by 5 bases and J by 2 bases, with 13 bases between. Germline lookup yields CDR1 MNHEY and CDR2 SMNVEV (reference sequence). This CDR3 is 15 amino acids long. This CDR3 reads CASSARDIPYNEQFF. CDR3 coding DNA: TGTGCCAGCAGTGCTCGAGACATCCCCTACAATGAGCAGTTCTTC.

In its sample, this clonotype was seen many times. The DNA for the CDR3 is TGCGCCAGCAGCGGGGAGCCTAGCGGGTACTCCTACGAGCAGTACTTC. Its translation: CASSGEPSGYSYEQYF. The chain combines TRBV5-1 with TRBJ2-7; 8 nucleotides line up with TRBD2. The CDR3 has 16 amino acids. The junction had 9 bases not matched to a gene; V was cut back by 4 bases and J by 0 bases. CDR1 and CDR2 (germline): SGHRS, YFSETQ.

This clonotype occurred many times. The CDR3: CASSFLQGTGWEQFF. Written as DNA, the CDR3 is TGTGCCAGCAGCTTTCTGCAGGGAACCGGATGGGAGCAGTTCTTC. The chain is built from TRBV5-5 and TRBJ2-1; weak D call: TRBD1 (5 bases). Germline CDR1 and CDR2: SGHKS and YYEKEE (reference sequence). The V end was cut by 2 bases, the J end by 10 bases, with 19 bases between. The CDR3 loop spans 15 amino acids.

The V call is TRBV19, the J call TRBJ1-2, with TRBD1 as a possible D gene (5 bases). Trimming left V 6 bases short and J 7 bases short, with 24 bases between. The CDR3 spans 16 residues. The V gene's germline CDR1 is LNHDA and CDR2 SQIVND (reference sequence). In DNA, the CDR3 is TGTGCCAGTAGGTACTCGGGGACGCAAGGGAATGGTGGCTACACCTTC. Its translation: CASRYSGTQGNGGYTF.

Ten or more counts support this clonotype. This sequence joins TRBV11-2 and TRBJ1-1, with D unclear. CDR1 and CDR2 from the germline V gene are SGHAT and FQNNGV. This CDR3 is 12 amino acids long. V was trimmed by 5 bases and J by 1 base, leaving 5 bases between them. CDR3 DNA sequence: TGTGCCAGCAGCCACAGGAACACTGAAGCTTTCTTT. This translates into CASSHRNTEAFF.

Many counts were recorded for this clonotype. V is TRBV20-1 and J is TRBJ2-7; 7 nucleotides agree with TRBD2. The length of the CDR3 is 14 residues. V shed 3 bases and J 3 bases; nucleotides not matched to a gene: 8. Germline loops: CDR1 DFQATT, CDR2 SNEGSKA (reference sequence). The CDR3 sequence: CSASLGGRLYEQYF. In nucleotides, the CDR3 is TGCAGTGCTAGCTTAGGCGGGAGACTCTACGAGCAGTACTTC.

This clonotype appeared a few times. The CDR3 nucleotides read TGTGCCAGCAGCGTCGATGCGAACACAGATACGCAGTATTTT. Protein: CASSVDANTDTQYF. The chain couples TRBV9 to TRBJ2-3; D gene ambiguous. The germline gives CDR1 SGDLS, CDR2 YYNGEE. This CDR3 region has 14 residues. Trimming removed 2 bases at V and 2 bases at J, with 9 bases between.

This clonotype was counted many times. This sequence joins TRBV6-5 and TRBJ2-3; TRBD1 matches 10 bases. This CDR3 spans 15 amino acids. V trimming: 0 bases; J trimming: 5 bases; junction bases outside the gene matches: 2. Germline lookup yields CDR1 MNHEY and CDR2 SVGAGI. CDR3 residues: CASSYSTGGRDTQYF. The CDR3, as DNA: TGTGCCAGCAGTTACTCGACAGGGGGCCGAGATACGCAGTATTTT.

The genes are TRBV7-9 and TRBJ2-7; TRBD1 is a possible D gene (6 bases). Germline V gene sequence: CDR1 SEHNR, CDR2 FQNEAQ (reference sequence). The germline V and J ends were trimmed by 1 base and 2 bases, with 12 bases remaining between them. The CDR3 length is 15 residues. CDR3 DNA sequence: TGTGCCAGCAGCTTAGGGGGGCGTGAGCCCTACGAGCAGTACTTC. The encoded protein is CASSLGGREPYEQYF.

This clonotype has a count of ten or more. The chain links TRBV2 to TRBJ2-7; D unclear. The CDR3 runs to 12 residues. CDR1 is SNHLY, CDR2 FYNNEI, per germline. Trimming took 5 bases from V and 4 from J, leaving 9 bases between them. The CDR3: CASSTTAYEQYF. CDR3 coding DNA: TGTGCCAGCAGTACGACGGCTTACGAGCAGTACTTC.

This clonotype was counted ten times or more. The chain couples TRBV6-1 to TRBJ2-1; D is perhaps TRBD1 (6 bases). CDR1 and CDR2 (germline): MNHNS, SASEGT. This CDR3 is built from 14 residues. V was cut by 6 bases and J by 1 base, with 10 bases left in between. The CDR3 region is CASSLTGSYNEQFF. The CDR3 DNA reads as TGTGCCAGCAGCTTGACAGGATCCTACAATGAGCAGTTCTTC.

This clonotype was observed a few times. V is TRBV20-1 and J is TRBJ2-3; D is possibly TRBD2 (6 bases). Germline loops: CDR1 DFQATT, CDR2 SNEGSKA (reference sequence). This CDR3 is 14 amino acids long. CDR3: CSVVGGPSTDTQYF. The CDR3 DNA reads as TGCAGCGTTGTCGGGGGTCCTAGCACAGATACGCAGTATTTT.

This clonotype was observed a handful of times. The J gene is TRBJ2-4, the V gene TRBV20-1; D tentatively fits TRBD1 or TRBD2 (5 bases each). Per germline, CDR1 DFQATT and CDR2 SNEGSKA (reference sequence). The CDR3 sequence is 14 residues long. Trimming took 3 bases from V and 5 from J, leaving 14 bases between them. In nucleotides, the CDR3 is TGCAGTGCTAGCCGGGACGAGACGGAAAACATTCAGTACTTC. Translating gives CSASRDETENIQYF.

The chain has TRBV4-2 and TRBJ2-3, with TRBD2 matching over 7 bases. The length of the CDR3 is 14 residues. In germline, CDR1 is LGHNA, CDR2 YNFKEQ. Trimming cost V 4 bases and J 6 bases; bases outside gene matches: 7. DNA for the CDR3: TGTGCCAGCAGCCCAAGACCCGGGGGGGATACGCAGTATTTT. Protein sequence: CASSPRPGGDTQYF.

The sample holds many counts of this clonotype. The genes are TRBV11-2 and TRBJ2-3; 8 bases map to TRBD1. The CDR3 runs to 15 residues. J was trimmed by 4 bases and V by 5 bases; bases with no gene match: 8. Looked up from germline, CDR1 is SGHAT and CDR2 is FQNNGV. The CDR3 loop reads CASSPRQGSADTQYF. As DNA, the CDR3 is TGTGCCAGCAGCCCACGACAGGGGAGCGCAGATACGCAGTATTTT.

There are many counts of this clonotype. The V call is TRBV2, the J call TRBJ2-7; 13 bases align to TRBD2. This CDR3 region has 16 residues. V lost 6 bases to trimming and J lost 6 bases; unmatched junction nucleotides: 11. CDR1 and CDR2 (germline): SNHLY, FYNNEI. CDR3 in amino acids: CASSPGLAGFFSEQYF. As DNA, the CDR3 is TGTGCCAGCAGCCCGGGACTAGCGGGATTTTTTAGCGAGCAGTACTTC.

This clonotype showed up many times. The chain links TRBV24-1 to TRBJ2-7, with D tentatively TRBD2 (5 bases). The CDR3 covers 14 residues. V lost 0 bases and J lost 3, with 8 bases in between. Germline V gene data show CDR1 as KGHDR and CDR2 as SFDVKD. CDR3 residues: CATSDLLGSYEQYF. The CDR3 region has the DNA TGTGCCACCAGTGATTTGTTGGGGAGCTACGAGCAGTACTTC.

This clonotype was recorded at least ten times. This chain connects TRBV7-3 to TRBJ2-1, with no clear D. Looked up from germline, CDR1 is SGHTA and CDR2 is FQGTGA. This CDR3 spans 16 amino acids. Trimming stripped 1 base from V and 4 bases from J, with 14 bases between. The CDR3 sequence: CASSLNGPEKYNEQFF. In DNA form, the CDR3 reads TGTGCCAGCAGCTTAAATGGGCCGGAAAAATACAATGAGCAGTTCTTC. Combining the CDR3 with reference TRBV7-3 and TRBJ2-1 gives the whole variable domain GAGVSQTPSNKVTEKGKYVELRCDPISGHTALYWYRQSLGQGPEFLIYFQGTGAADDSGLPNDRFFAVRPEGSVSTLKIQRTERGDSAVYLCASSLNGPEKYNEQFFGPGTRLTVL.

This clonotype appeared a few times. J is TRBJ1-2 and V is TRBV5-1; weak D call: TRBD1 (5 bases). CDR3 length equals 15 residues. CDR1 and CDR2 (germline): SGHRS, YFSETQ. V was pared by 2 bases and J by 4 bases, with 15 bases between. In DNA, the CDR3 is TGCGCCAGCAGCTTTTTGTTCAGGGATTCCTATGGCTACACCTTC. It is translated as CASSFLFRDSYGYTF. Using reference TRBV5-1 and TRBJ1-2 for the parts outside the CDR3, the full variable domain is KAGVTQTPRYLIKTRGQQVTLSCSPISGHRSVSWYQQTPGQGLQFLFEYFSETQRNKGNFPGRFSGRQFSNSRSEMNVSTLELGDSALYLCASSFLFRDSYGYTFGSGTRLTVV.